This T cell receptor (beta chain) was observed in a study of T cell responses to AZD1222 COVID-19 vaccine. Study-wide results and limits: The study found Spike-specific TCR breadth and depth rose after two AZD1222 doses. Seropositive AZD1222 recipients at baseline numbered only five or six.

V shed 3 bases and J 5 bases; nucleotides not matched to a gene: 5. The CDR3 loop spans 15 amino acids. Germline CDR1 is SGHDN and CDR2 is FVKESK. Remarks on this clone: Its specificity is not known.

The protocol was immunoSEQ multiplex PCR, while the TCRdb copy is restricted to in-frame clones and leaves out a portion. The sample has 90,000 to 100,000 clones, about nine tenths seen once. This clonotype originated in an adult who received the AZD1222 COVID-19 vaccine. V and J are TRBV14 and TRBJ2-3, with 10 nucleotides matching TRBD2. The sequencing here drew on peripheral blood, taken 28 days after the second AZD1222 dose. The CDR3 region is CASSQQAGGGDTQYF. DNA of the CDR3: TGTGCCAGCAGCCAGCAAGCGGGAGGGGGAGATACGCAGTATTTT.